This T cell receptor (beta chain) appears in the sequencing data of a study of blood T cell repertoires in COVID-19. Trimming left V 7 bases short and J 1 base short, with 16 bases between. This CDR3 region has 14 residues. Germline V gene sequence: CDR1 SQVTM, CDR2 ANQGSEA. The repertoire was sequenced with immunoSEQ multiplex PCR; TCRdb's copy has only in-frame clones and lacks some. Altogether approximately 270,000 clones are present, approximately 85% being singletons, with the ten largest covering 0.75% to 0.95%. The sequence was obtained from a human donor with COVID-19, enrolled during active disease. The donor label of this sample is uncertain. The V call is TRBV29-1, the J call TRBJ1-1; D remains ambiguous. The sample comprised peripheral blood. The CDR3 DNA sequence: TGCAGCGCCCAGGAGGGTCAGAAGAACACTGAAGCTTTCTTT. It translates to CSAQEGQKNTEAFF.